This T cell receptor (beta chain) was sequenced in a study of T cells in Graves' hyperthyroidism and ophthalmopathy. RNA transcripts gave rise to amplified TCR beta CDR3 regions. Using the HTBI primer set, a first-round RT-PCR was run on the TCR CDR3. MiXCR, run by TCRdb on the multiplex PCR reads, gives a single entry per CDR3 protein. The repertoire consists of approximately 600,000 distinct CDR3 sequences, with around 14% occurring once and the leading ten covering more than 6%. This clonotype has ten or more counts. Its antigen is still unknown. Diagnostic assessment was based on clinical symptoms, serum thyroxine and TRAb, thyroid ultrasound and orbital computed tomography. From roughly 9.2 ml of fresh peripheral blood, PBMCs were isolated. Trimming removed 0 bases from V and 5 bases from J, with 14 bases in between. The germline CDR1 and CDR2 sequences are ENHRY and SYGVKD. CDR3 length equals 16 residues.

Findings and caveats of the study: The majority of expanded thyroid clonotypes above 0.001 also appeared in blood. A 13 V-J model separated ophthalmopathy from stable hyperthyroidism.

This receptor was identified in a woman aged 18 to 35 with Graves' ophthalmopathy. The sample taken for sequencing was blood. The chain joins TRBV10-3 to TRBJ1-5; D is uncertain. The CDR3 here is CAISESELYPDQPQHF. CDR3 nucleotide sequence: TGTGCCATCAGTGAGTCCGAACTTTACCCGGATCAGCCCCAGCATTTT.